This entry is about one T cell receptor beta chain. The CDR3 runs to 14 residues. The table came from immunoSEQ multiplex PCR; TCRdb's copy has only in-frame clones and leaves some out. The table lists 95,000 to 130,000 clones, less than 90% of them singletons, with approximately 2.1% in the top ten. The data are from a study of blood T cell repertoires in COVID-19. Study as a whole: Sources were T cells, B-cell-depleted T cells, or PBMCs; the material itself was cDNA or gDNA.

The sample consisted of peripheral blood. The V call is TRBV21-1, the J call TRBJ1-1; the table's D call of TRBD1 was not tested on the DNA. TRBV21-1 counts as a pseudogene. This sequence was found in a young man with acute or convalescent COVID-19. CDR3 in amino acids: CASSKGGRDTEAFF. As DNA, the CDR3 is TGTGCCAGCAGCAAAGGGGGCAGAGACACTGAAGCTTTCTTT.